Shown below are 21 T cell receptor beta chains from a single sample sequenced in a study of cytomegalovirus exposure and HLA in healthy donors. A multiplex PCR was run with 60 Vbeta primers and 13 Jbeta primers. Using immunoSEQ multiplex PCR, the repertoire was profiled, and TCRdb retains in-frame clones only, with some absent. The top ten hold 7.5% to 10% of the sample, which has 99,000 or so clones, under 80% seen once. Sequenced sample: PBMCs. The receptors derive from a woman in her thirties or forties in good health and CMV-seropositive.

V usage is TRBV4-3 and J usage is TRBJ1-1; TRBD1 might be the D (6 bases). This CDR3 is 16 amino acids long. Trimming took off 0 bases at V and 1 base at J, with 12 bases between the two ends. Germline CDR1 is LGHNA and CDR2 is YSLEER. The DNA of the CDR3 is TGCGCCAGCAGCCAAGATCGGGGACAACCGAACACTGAAGCTTTCTTT. Encoded protein: CASSQDRGQPNTEAFF.

The rearrangement links TRBV10-3 to TRBJ2-1; 8 bases line up with TRBD1. Trimming cost V 6 bases and J 2 bases; bases outside gene matches: 15. This CDR3 has 18 amino acids. Per germline, CDR1 ENHRY and CDR2 SYGVKD. In nucleotides, the CDR3 is TGTGCCATCAGCGCTTCGGGACAGGATTGGAGCGCCTACAATGAGCAGTTCTTC. Protein: CAISASGQDWSAYNEQFF.

The genes are TRBV14 and TRBJ2-7; D perhaps matches TRBD2 (7 bases). Trimming took 8 bases from V and 3 from J, leaving 17 bases between them. CDR1 and CDR2 (germline): SGHDN, FVKESK. This CDR3 contains 14 residues. This chain's CDR3 is CASGGRGTNYEQYF. The DNA of the CDR3 is TGTGCCAGCGGGGGGAGGGGGACCAACTACGAGCAGTACTTC.

This chain uses TRBV5-1 with TRBJ2-1, with TRBD2 as a possible D gene (5 bases). This CDR3 spans 15 amino acids. The germline gives CDR1 SGHRS, CDR2 YFSETQ. V gave up 1 base and J gave up 6 bases, with 14 bases separating them. CDR3 protein: CASSLRHSSSNEQFF. The CDR3 bases are TGCGCCAGCAGCTTGAGGCACTCTAGCAGCAATGAGCAGTTCTTC.

The CDR3 sequence: CASSFGQGGNTGELFF. As DNA, the CDR3 is TGTGCCAGCAGCTTTGGACAGGGAGGGAACACCGGGGAGCTGTTTTTT. The J gene is TRBJ2-2, the V gene TRBV5-4; 8 nucleotides match TRBD1. Germline trimming cut 2 bases from V and 1 base from J; bases unmatched to any gene: 4. This CDR3 has 16 amino acids. Germline assignment: CDR1 SGHNT and CDR2 YYREEE (reference sequence). The complete variable domain, with remaining parts taken from reference TRBV5-4 and TRBJ2-2, reads ETGVTQSPTHLIKTRGQQVTLRCSSQSGHNTVSWYQQALGQGPQFIFQYYREEENGRGNFPPRFSGLQFPNYSSELNVNALELDDSALYLCASSFGQGGNTGELFFGEGSRLTVL.

The CDR3 is CASTLGGYRGRFHGYTF. The DNA of the CDR3 is TGTGCCAGCACCCTAGGGGGTTATAGAGGTCGGTTTCATGGCTACACCTTC. The rearrangement joins TRBV28 to TRBJ1-2, with D maybe TRBD1 (6 bases). The length of the CDR3 is 17 residues. The V end lost 7 bases, the J end lost 6 bases, and 27 bases lay between the germline ends. Germline lookup yields CDR1 MDHEN and CDR2 SYDVKM.

The chain carries TRBV9 and TRBJ2-5, with 8 positions matching TRBD1. V shed 0 bases and J 3 bases; nucleotides not matched to a gene: 7. The CDR3 spans 16 residues. CDR1 and CDR2 (germline): SGDLS, YYNGEE. The chain's CDR3 is CASSVGTGSREETQYF. The DNA for the CDR3 is TGTGCCAGCAGCGTAGGGACAGGGTCAAGAGAAGAGACCCAGTACTTC.

There are a few counts of this clone. The V gene is TRBV4-1, the J gene TRBJ1-3; D not resolved. Trimming shortened V by 4 bases and J by 5 bases, and 15 bases separated the two germline ends. The CDR3 loop spans 15 amino acids. The germline V gene has CDR1 MGHRA and CDR2 YSYEKL. In nucleotides, the CDR3 is TGCGCCAGCAGCCCCCTTGGAGCTGCCAGAAACACCATATATTTT. Translation gives CASSPLGAARNTIYF.

This chain joins TRBV2 and TRBJ2-1; D is unresolved. This CDR3 spans 14 amino acids. CDR1 and CDR2 (germline): SNHLY, FYNNEI. The V gene lost 6 bases and the J gene lost 7 bases, with 16 bases spanning the gap. DNA for the CDR3: TGTGCCAGCAGCCCCCAGGTCTGGCATAATGAGCAGTTCTTC. It is translated as CASSPQVWHNEQFF.

The rearrangement uses TRBV18 and TRBJ1-3; no clear D gene. The CDR3 spans 16 residues. Germline V gene data show CDR1 as KGHSH and CDR2 as LQKENI. Trimming pared 3 bases from V and 0 bases from J, leaving 12 bases between. The DNA of the CDR3 is TGTGCCAGCTCACCGGAGATCGGATTCTCTGGAAACACCATATATTTT. Translation: CASSPEIGFSGNTIYF.

The CDR3 DNA is TGTGCCAGCAGCTCTGGGGCGGCCAGCTCCTACGAGCAGTACTTC. Protein: CASSSGAASSYEQYF. The rearrangement uses TRBV7-9 and TRBJ2-7; D is perhaps TRBD1 (5 bases). The germline V gene has CDR1 SEHNR and CDR2 FQNEAQ (reference sequence). The CDR3 is 15 amino acids. Trimming shortened V by 4 bases and J by 0 bases, and 13 bases separated the two germline ends. Complete variable domain (other parts from reference TRBV7-9 and TRBJ2-7): DTGVSQNPRHKITKRGQNVTFRCDPISEHNRLYWYRQTLGQGPEFLTYFQNEAQLEKSRLLSDRFSAERPKGSFSTLEIQRTEQGDSAMYLCASSSGAASSYEQYFGPGTRLTVT.

The V and J genes are TRBV15 and TRBJ2-1; D is undetermined. The CDR3 is made up of 11 amino acids. CDR1 is LNHNV and CDR2 is YYDKDF in the germline V gene (reference sequence). V was clipped by 4 bases and J by 8 bases, with 6 bases between them. CDR3 residues: CATSIRDEQFF. The CDR3 DNA is TGTGCCACCAGCATCCGGGATGAGCAGTTCTTC.

The chain links TRBV7-6 to TRBJ2-2; 7 nucleotides line up with TRBD2. The CDR3 is 15 residues long. V dropped 0 bases and J dropped 4; count of bases not matched to a gene: 2. Germline CDR1 and CDR2: SGHVS and FNYEAQ. DNA of the CDR3: TGTGCCAGCAGCTTAGCGGGCGGGGGCACCGGGGAGCTGTTTTTT. Its protein is CASSLAGGGTGELFF.

This sequence joins TRBV10-3 and TRBJ1-5; 9 positions agree with TRBD1. V was pared by 4 bases and J by 3 bases, with 4 bases of the junction left unmatched. Germline CDR1 reads ENHRY; CDR2 reads SYGVKD. This CDR3 region has 15 residues. The CDR3 DNA is TGTGCCATCAGTGCGGGACAGGGTTTCAATCAGCCCCAGCATTTT. This translates into CAISAGQGFNQPQHF.

This sequence joins TRBV19 and TRBJ2-1; possibly TRBD2 for D (5 bases). Trimming left V 3 bases short and J 5 bases short, with 14 bases between. The CDR3 totals 15 residues. CDR1 LNHDA and CDR2 SQIVND come from the germline V gene (reference sequence). The CDR3 DNA reads as TGTGCCAGTAGTATTTATTCGGAGGCGGACAATGAGCAGTTCTTC. Its protein is CASSIYSEADNEQFF.

In its sample, this clone was seen once. In DNA, the CDR3 is TGTGCCAGCAGCTTAAGGGGGCACAGGGGGGACTACGAGCAGTACTTC. Its translation is CASSLRGHRGDYEQYF. The chain carries TRBV7-2 and TRBJ2-7, with TRBD1 identical over 8 bases. The CDR3 contains 16 residues. The trim removed 2 bases at V and 3 bases at J, leaving 9 bases unmatched. CDR1 and CDR2 from the germline V gene are SGHTA and FQGNSA.

The chain employs TRBV4-1 and TRBJ1-5; D is undetermined. Germline CDR1 reads MGHRA; CDR2 reads YSYEKL. CDR3 length: 14 residues. The V and J ends lost 1 base and 6 bases respectively, with 10 bases between them. CDR3 sequence reads: CASSQVPGFQPQHF. The CDR3 region has the DNA TGCGCCAGCAGCCAAGTGCCCGGTTTTCAGCCCCAGCATTTT.

This rearrangement joins TRBV5-4 to TRBJ1-1; 10 nucleotides align to TRBD1. The CDR3 runs 17 residues. The trim removed 0 bases at V and 5 bases at J, leaving 10 bases unmatched. CDR1 SGHNT and CDR2 YYREEE come from the germline V gene (reference sequence). The CDR3 sequence is CASSLGLTGGRGTEAFF. DNA for the CDR3: TGTGCCAGCAGCTTGGGTCTGACAGGGGGCAGGGGTACTGAAGCTTTCTTT.

V usage is TRBV5-1 and J usage is TRBJ2-3, with 9 bases matching TRBD2. CDR3 length: 17 residues. CDR1 is SGHRS and CDR2 is YFSETQ in the germline V gene. With V trimmed by 1 base and J by 0 bases, 6 bases remained unmatched. CDR3 in amino acids: CASSLTAGGSSTDTQYF. As DNA, the CDR3 is TGCGCCAGCAGCTTGACAGCGGGGGGCTCTAGCACAGATACGCAGTATTTT.

About this clone itself: Other DNA sequences in this specimen translate into the identical CDR3. The chain employs TRBV5-1 and TRBJ2-7; 7 nucleotides agree with TRBD1. Germline V lookup: CDR1 SGHRS, CDR2 YFSETQ. The CDR3 consists of 14 residues. V trimming: 0 bases; J trimming: 6 bases; junction bases outside the gene matches: 6. CDR3 amino acids: CASSLVPGGLEQYF. In DNA, the CDR3 is TGCGCCAGCAGCTTGGTTCCAGGGGGTCTCGAGCAGTACTTC.

This clone was counted a single time. The chain recombines TRBV19 with TRBJ1-1; D gene uncertain. V was shortened by 4 bases and J by 5 bases, with 11 bases between the two germline ends. The CDR3 covers 13 residues. Germline V gene data show CDR1 as LNHDA and CDR2 as SQIVND (reference sequence). The CDR3 reads CASSTREETEAFF. Written as DNA, the CDR3 is TGTGCCAGTAGTACCCGGGAGGAGACTGAAGCTTTCTTT.